Presented here are 25 T cell receptor beta chains from one specimen sequenced in a study of blood T cell repertoires in COVID-19. TCRdb's copy holds only in-frame clones and misses some; the assay was immunoSEQ multiplex PCR. In the table there are some 27,000 clones, 76% of which are singletons. The sequenced sample was peripheral blood. The receptor source for this set is a man between 65 and 80 years old with acute or convalescent COVID-19.

V is TRBV30 and J is TRBJ1-2, with TRBD1 as a possible D gene (6 bases). Germline V gene data show CDR1 as GTSNPN and CDR2 as SVGIG (reference sequence). V was cut by 5 bases and J by 4 bases, with 14 bases left in between. The CDR3 contains 13 residues. DNA of the CDR3: TGTGCCTGGCATCGTGACAGGCCCTATGGCTACACCTTC. Translated: CAWHRDRPYGYTF.

The chain employs TRBV2 and TRBJ2-1; a possible D gene is TRBD2 (5 bases). The CDR3 is 14 amino acids. V was trimmed by 6 bases and J by 10 bases, leaving 19 bases between them. Germline V gives CDR1 SNHLY, CDR2 FYNNEI. CDR3 DNA: TGTGCCAGCAGCCCAGATACTAGGAGAAGAGAGCAGTTCTTC. Protein: CASSPDTRRREQFF.

The chain couples TRBV9 to TRBJ1-6; 8 bases are a match to TRBD1. From germline, CDR1 is SGDLS and CDR2 YYNGEE. This CDR3 has 15 amino acids. V was clipped by 4 bases and J by 10 bases; unmatched bases: 10. For the CDR3, the DNA is TGTGCCAGCAGCTTTACAGGGGGTCTAGGGTCACCCCTCCACTTT. Its protein is CASSFTGGLGSPLHF.

The rearrangement uses TRBV3-1 (or the pseudogene TRBV3-2) and TRBJ1-1, with D unclear. V shed 4 bases and J shed 6 bases, with 6 bases lying between them. Germline CDR1 is LGHDT and CDR2 is YNNKEL (reference sequence). The CDR3 loop spans 11 amino acids. This chain's CDR3 is CASSRGPEAFF. CDR3 in DNA: TGTGCCAGCAGCCGCGGGCCTGAAGCTTTCTTT.

This clone was picked up one time. This chain uses TRBV28 with TRBJ2-4, with 11 nucleotides matching TRBD2. The V and J ends lost 8 bases and 8 bases, in that order; junction bases with no gene match: 11. CDR1 and CDR2 from the germline V gene are MDHEN and SYDVKM. The CDR3 covers 15 residues. The CDR3 region has the DNA TGTGCCAGCGGTGAGATAGCGGGAGGGGCAGACATTCAGTACTTC. Its translation is CASGEIAGGADIQYF. The full variable domain, in which reference TRBV28 and TRBJ2-4 provide the parts outside the CDR3, is DVKVTQSSRYLVKRTGEKVFLECVQDMDHENMFWYRQDPGLGLRLIYFSYDVKMKEKGDIPEGYSVSREKKERFSLILESASTNQTSMYLCASGEIAGGADIQYFGAGTRLSVL.

This clone turned up a few times. The gene calls are TRBV21-1 and TRBJ1-1. TRBV21-1 is a pseudogene. This CDR3 has 15 amino acids. In nucleotides, the CDR3 is TGTGCCAGCAGCAAAGCCGCGGTTGTCTTAACTGAAGCTTTCTTT. Residues: CASSKAAVVLTEAFF.

This chain connects TRBV7-9 to TRBJ2-7; a possible D gene is TRBD1 (6 bases). Germline values: CDR1 SEHNR, CDR2 FQNEAQ (reference sequence). CDR3 size: 13 residues. The V gene lost 1 base and the J gene lost 6 bases, with 10 bases spanning the gap. CDR3 sequence reads: CASSLEQGREQYF. CDR3 bases: TGTGCCAGCAGCTTAGAACAGGGCCGCGAGCAGTACTTC. Drawing the rest from reference TRBV7-9 and TRBJ2-7, the complete variable domain is DTGVSQNPRHKITKRGQNVTFRCDPISEHNRLYWYRQTLGQGPEFLTYFQNEAQLEKSRLLSDRFSAERPKGSFSTLEIQRTEQGDSAMYLCASSLEQGREQYFGPGTRLTVT.

This clone was seen only a few times. V usage is TRBV4-2 and J usage is TRBJ1-4, with D perhaps TRBD1 (6 bases). The CDR3 consists of 14 residues. The V gene's germline CDR1 is LGHNA and CDR2 YNFKEQ. With 1 base removed from V and 7 bases from J, the gap between germline ends came to 10 bases. The CDR3 DNA reads as TGTGCCAGCAGCCAAGGTCAGGGGAGTGAAAAACTGTTTTTT. Protein product: CASSQGQGSEKLFF.

The genes are TRBV10-2 and TRBJ1-3; tentative D call: TRBD1 (6 bases). There are 13 residues in the CDR3. Germline CDR1 reads WSHSY; CDR2 reads SAAADI. The ends were cut back, 3 bases at V and 5 bases at J, with 8 bases in the middle. The CDR3 protein is CASSEQGRNTIYF. CDR3 DNA sequence: TGCGCCAGCAGTGAACAGGGACGAAACACCATATATTTT.

The chain recombines TRBV29-1 with TRBJ2-1; D remains ambiguous. V was trimmed by 6 bases and J by 0 bases, leaving 15 bases between them. This CDR3 comprises 15 residues. Germline loops: CDR1 SQVTM, CDR2 ANQGSEA. CDR3 protein: CSVRIQESSYNEQFF. The CDR3 DNA sequence: TGCAGCGTCAGGATCCAAGAGAGCTCCTACAATGAGCAGTTCTTC.

The chain couples TRBV5-1 to TRBJ2-1, with TRBD2 matching 10 bases. The V segment lost 4 bases and the J segment 7 bases; nucleotides outside the gene matches: 8. Germline CDR1 is SGHRS and CDR2 is YFSETQ. This CDR3 spans 15 amino acids. The chain's CDR3 is CASSRTSGARNEQFF. The DNA of the CDR3 is TGCGCCAGCAGCAGGACTAGCGGAGCTAGGAATGAGCAGTTCTTC.

This chain uses TRBV28 with TRBJ1-6; a possible D gene is TRBD1 (5 bases). The CDR3 runs to 14 residues. The V gene's germline CDR1 is MDHEN and CDR2 SYDVKM. Trimming took off 11 bases at V and 1 base at J, with 12 bases between the two ends. CDR3 DNA sequence: TGTGCCGTCGGGGGGAGTTCCTATAATTCACCCCTCCACTTT. It specifies CAVGGSSYNSPLHF.

The CDR3 is CASSLAGSGYEQYF. The CDR3 DNA reads as TGTGCCAGCAGCTTAGCAGGGTCGGGCTACGAGCAGTACTTC. The rearrangement links TRBV13 to TRBJ2-7; D may be TRBD1 (5 bases). Trimming removed 1 base from V and 3 bases from J, with 10 bases in between. CDR1 and CDR2 (germline): PRHDT, FYEKMQ (reference sequence). The CDR3 is 14 amino acids.

This rearrangement joins TRBV5-6 to TRBJ2-1, with TRBD2 matching 7 bases. With V trimmed by 5 bases and J by 7 bases, 6 bases remained unmatched. The CDR3 loop spans 13 amino acids. CDR1 and CDR2 from the germline V gene are SGHDT and YYEEEE. CDR3: CASRGLERNEQFF. Written as DNA, the CDR3 is TGTGCCAGCAGAGGACTAGAGAGGAATGAGCAGTTCTTC.

This clone occurred a few times. This chain links TRBV5-1 with TRBJ2-7; 7 nucleotides match TRBD1. The CDR3 loop spans 15 amino acids. J was trimmed by 2 bases and V by 0 bases; bases with no gene match: 5. Germline V gene lookup returns CDR1 SGHRS and CDR2 YFSETQ. In DNA form, the CDR3 reads TGCGCCAGCAGCTTGGCACCGGGACAGACCTACGAGCAGTACTTC. This gives the protein CASSLAPGQTYEQYF.

The rearrangement links TRBV19 to TRBJ2-5, with 7 bases identical to TRBD1. CDR3 length: 15 residues. The junction had 8 bases not matched to a gene; V was cut back by 5 bases and J by 2 bases. The germline CDR1 and CDR2 sequences are LNHDA and SQIVND (reference sequence). For the CDR3, the DNA is TGTGCCAGTAGTGGCTCCGGGACAGCTCAAGAGACCCAGTACTTC. Translated: CASSGSGTAQETQYF.

The chain couples TRBV11-2 to TRBJ1-3; 7 positions agree with TRBD1. The trim removed 2 bases at V and 4 bases at J, leaving 5 bases unmatched. Germline V gives CDR1 SGHAT, CDR2 FQNNGV. This CDR3 has 15 amino acids. The DNA of the CDR3 is TGTGCCAGCAGCTTATCGACAGGGCTGGGAAACACCATATATTTT. The encoded protein is CASSLSTGLGNTIYF.

The chain uses TRBV3-1 (or the pseudogene TRBV3-2) and TRBJ1-3; no clear D gene. Germline loops: CDR1 LGHDT, CDR2 YNNKEL (reference sequence). The V end lost 3 bases, the J end lost 4 bases, and 16 bases lay between the germline ends. The CDR3 is 16 residues long. The CDR3, as DNA: TGTGCCAGCAGCCAGAGGGCCGGAGCGCGCGGAAACACCATATATTTT. Translated: CASSQRAGARGNTIYF.

The chain uses TRBV6-5 and TRBJ1-1; a possible D gene is TRBD1 (6 bases). Trimming cost V 6 bases and J 10 bases, with 18 bases left between them. The CDR3 totals 13 residues. In germline, CDR1 is MNHEY, CDR2 SVGAGI. The CDR3 is CASSPRDTGGAFF. CDR3 DNA: TGTGCCAGCAGCCCCCGGGACACGGGAGGAGCTTTCTTT.

The chain couples TRBV7-9 to TRBJ2-3; 13 bases line up with TRBD2. The CDR3 runs 16 residues. Unmatched junction bases numbered 7, after V lost 4 bases and J lost 6 bases. The germline gives CDR1 SEHNR, CDR2 FQNEAQ (reference sequence). The CDR3 loop reads CASSSGLAGARDTQYF. For the CDR3, the DNA is TGTGCCAGCAGCTCCGGACTAGCGGGAGCCCGCGATACGCAGTATTTT.

The chain carries TRBV7-2 and TRBJ1-2; the D gene is possibly TRBD1 (5 bases). The CDR3 runs to 13 residues. The V end was cut by 3 bases, the J end by 8 bases, with 13 bases between. Germline V CDR1 and CDR2: SGHTA, FQGNSA. The CDR3 nucleotides read TGTGCCAGCAGCTTTGGCGGGGCCGGAGGCTACACCTTC. Residues: CASSFGGAGGYTF. Using reference TRBV7-2 and TRBJ1-2 for the parts outside the CDR3, the full variable domain is GAGVSQSPSNKVTEKGKDVELRCDPISGHTALYWYRQSLGQGLEFLIYFQGNSAPDKSGLPSDRFSAERTGGSVSTLTIQRTQQEDSAVYLCASSFGGAGGYTFGSGTRLTVV.

V and J are TRBV25-1 and TRBJ2-1; possibly TRBD2 for D (7 bases). The CDR3 consists of 16 residues. Between the trimmed V and J ends, which lost 2 bases and 0 bases, there was a span of 11 bases. Per germline, CDR1 MGHDK and CDR2 SYGVNS. CDR3 sequence reads: CASSEAAGASYNEQFF. As DNA, the CDR3 is TGTGCCAGCAGTGAAGCTGCGGGGGCCTCCTACAATGAGCAGTTCTTC.

This clone was seen a few times. The V gene is TRBV3-1 (or the pseudogene TRBV3-2), the J gene TRBJ2-2; TRBD1 might be the D (5 bases). Germline V gives CDR1 LGHDT, CDR2 YNNKEL (reference sequence). The CDR3 is 15 amino acids. Trimming stripped 7 bases from V and 1 base from J, with 13 bases between. CDR3: CASTGRRRNTGELFF. The DNA of the CDR3 is TGTGCCAGCACAGGGCGCAGAAGGAACACCGGGGAGCTGTTTTTT.

This clone has more than one count but fewer than ten. J is TRBJ1-2 and V is TRBV6-5; no firm D call. Deletions cut 8 bases from V and 11 bases from J, with 18 bases between. The CDR3 totals 12 residues. Germline CDR1 reads MNHEY; CDR2 reads SVGAGI. The CDR3 DNA reads TGTGCCAGCGAATTCTCCCGATCCCGGTACACCTTC. Translated: CASEFSRSRYTF.

This clone has at least ten counts. The V and J genes are TRBV20-1 and TRBJ2-5; a possible D gene is TRBD1 (5 bases). There are 14 residues in the CDR3. V lost 3 bases and J 1 base, leaving 12 bases between the germline ends. Looked up from germline, CDR1 is DFQATT and CDR2 is SNEGSKA (reference sequence). The CDR3 coding sequence is TGCAGTGCTAGTTGGGCGGACATCCAAGAGACCCAGTACTTC. Amino acid sequence: CSASWADIQETQYF.